The TCR beta chain described here comes from a study of T cell responses to AZD1222 COVID-19 vaccine. Across the whole study: Second-dose groups at about 4 or about 12 weeks were pooled.

Trimming stripped 11 bases from V and 2 bases from J, with 12 bases between. This CDR3 is built from 13 residues. Germline lookup yields CDR1 KGHDR and CDR2 SFDVKD. This clone was seen once. What it binds is unknown. Whole-study results and caveats: Spike-specific TCRs gained breadth and depth after people received two AZD1222 doses.

TCRdb keeps only in-frame clones here, not all; method: immunoSEQ multiplex PCR. The sample includes some 150,000 clones, 70% to 90% of them seen just once. Sequencing was performed on peripheral blood, taken on day 0 of AZD1222 vaccination. The chain joins TRBV24-1 to TRBJ1-5; D is undetermined. This receptor was obtained from an adult in good health. This chain's CDR3 is CAIRREGNQPQHF. CDR3 sequence (DNA): TGTGCCATCCGAAGGGAGGGCAATCAGCCCCAGCATTTT.